This T cell receptor beta chain was retrieved from a study of T-cell memory formation after mild COVID-19. TCRdb re-analysed the 5' RACE reads in MiXCR, keeping a single row per CDR3 protein. This sample has some 320,000 distinct CDR3 sequences, with 14% found just once. V was trimmed by 0 bases and J by 0 bases, leaving 9 bases between them. The CDR3 runs to 15 residues. Germline CDR1 SEHNR, CDR2 FQNEAQ (reference sequence). This sequence joins TRBV7-9 and TRBJ2-7, with TRBD1 as a possible D gene (6 bases). The clonotype originates from a man between 18 and 29 years old who had mild COVID-19 (a few samples of this study predate the infection). Cell type and time point are not known. Material for sequencing was PBMCs or a T cell subset sorted from them (not recorded which). CDR3 nucleotides: TGTGCCAGCAGCTTAGCGCAGGACAGCTCCTACGAGCAGTACTTC. Protein: CASSLAQDSSYEQYF.